The 3 T cell receptor beta chains presented below share a single source sample, sequenced in a study of blood T cell repertoires in COVID-19 (dated by TCRdb to about 2020). Receptors were amplified or captured by the immunoSEQ multiplex PCR assay. Sourced from immuneACCESS, this table was stored by TCRdb with only in-frame sequences that have V and J called. A share of the clones is absent; for the studies checked, an unresolved V gene accounts for under half, and the remainder has no known explanation. This sample holds some 33,000 clones; 75% to 90% were observed only once. The leading ten clones occupy around 21% of the sample. The material sequenced was peripheral blood. The receptors here all came from a man in his sixties with acute or convalescent COVID-19.

CDR3: CASSQGPVTEAFF. In nucleotides, the CDR3 is TGTGCCAGCAGCCAAGGTCCAGTTACTGAAGCTTTCTTT. The V and J genes are TRBV3-1 (or the pseudogene TRBV3-2) and TRBJ1-1, with no clear D. CDR3 length equals 13 residues. V was shortened by 1 base and J by 5 bases, with 8 bases between the two germline ends. Germline V lookup: CDR1 LGHDT, CDR2 YNNKEL (reference sequence).

J is TRBJ2-5 and V is TRBV11-3, with 7 nucleotides matching TRBD2. The length of the CDR3 is 16 residues. J gave up 6 bases and V 5 bases, and 15 bases lay outside the gene matches. CDR1 SGHNT and CDR2 YENEEA come from the germline V gene. The CDR3 loop is CASSPTSVGWRKTQYF. CDR3 nucleotide sequence: TGTGCCAGCAGCCCAACTAGCGTCGGGTGGAGAAAGACCCAGTACTTC.

This chain joins TRBV3-1 (or the pseudogene TRBV3-2) and TRBJ2-1; the match to TRBD2 covers 9 bases. Germline V gene lookup returns CDR1 LGHDT and CDR2 YNNKEL (reference sequence). V was clipped by 1 base and J by 5 bases; unmatched bases: 9. The CDR3 length is 17 residues. The CDR3 nucleotides are TGTGCCAGCAGCCAAGCGGTACTGACTAGCGGTAACAATGAGCAGTTCTTC. This translates into CASSQAVLTSGNNEQFF.